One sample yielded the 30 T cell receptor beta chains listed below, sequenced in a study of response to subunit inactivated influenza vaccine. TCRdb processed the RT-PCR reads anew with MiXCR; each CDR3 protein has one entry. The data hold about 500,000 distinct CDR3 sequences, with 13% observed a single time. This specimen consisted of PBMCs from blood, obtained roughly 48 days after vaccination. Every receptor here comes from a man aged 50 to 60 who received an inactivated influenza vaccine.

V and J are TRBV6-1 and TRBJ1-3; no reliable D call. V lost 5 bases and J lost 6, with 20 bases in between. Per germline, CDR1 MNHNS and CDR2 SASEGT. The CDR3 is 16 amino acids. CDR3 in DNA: TGTGCCAGCAGTCCATTATTGGTCGATTTCCTAAACACCATATATTTT. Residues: CASSPLLVDFLNTIYF.

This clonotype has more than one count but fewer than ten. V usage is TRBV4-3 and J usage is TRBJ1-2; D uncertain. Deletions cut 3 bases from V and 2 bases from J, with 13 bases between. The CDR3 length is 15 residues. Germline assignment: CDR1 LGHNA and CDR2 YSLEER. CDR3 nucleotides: TGCGCCAGCAGCCAGACACTAGGGAACAACTATGGCTACACCTTC. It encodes CASSQTLGNNYGYTF.

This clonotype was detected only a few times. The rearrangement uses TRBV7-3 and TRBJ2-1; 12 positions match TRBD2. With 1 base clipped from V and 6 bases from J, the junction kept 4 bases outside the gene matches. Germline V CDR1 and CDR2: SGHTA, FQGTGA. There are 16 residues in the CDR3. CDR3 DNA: TGTGCCAGCAGCTTAAGACCACTAGCGGGAGGCAATGAGCAGTTCTTC. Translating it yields CASSLRPLAGGNEQFF.

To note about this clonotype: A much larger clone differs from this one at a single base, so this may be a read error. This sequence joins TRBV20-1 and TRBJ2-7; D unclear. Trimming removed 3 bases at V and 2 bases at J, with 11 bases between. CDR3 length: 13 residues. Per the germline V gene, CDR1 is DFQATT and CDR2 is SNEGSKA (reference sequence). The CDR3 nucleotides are TGCAGTGCTAGCGGGCTGAAGCCCTACGAGCAGTACTTC. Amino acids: CSASGLKPYEQYF.

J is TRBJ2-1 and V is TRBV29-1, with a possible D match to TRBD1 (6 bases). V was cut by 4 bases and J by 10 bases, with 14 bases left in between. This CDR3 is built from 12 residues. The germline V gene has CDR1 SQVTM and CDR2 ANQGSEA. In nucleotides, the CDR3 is TGCAGCGTTGCTCCGGGACAAGGGGAGCAGTTCTTC. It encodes CSVAPGQGEQFF.

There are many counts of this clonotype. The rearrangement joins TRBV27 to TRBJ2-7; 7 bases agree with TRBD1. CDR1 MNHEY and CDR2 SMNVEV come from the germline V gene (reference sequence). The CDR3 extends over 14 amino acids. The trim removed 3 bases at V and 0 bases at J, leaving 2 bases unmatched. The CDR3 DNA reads TGTGCCAGCAGTTTGGGACAGACCTCCTACGAGCAGTACTTC. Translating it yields CASSLGQTSYEQYF.

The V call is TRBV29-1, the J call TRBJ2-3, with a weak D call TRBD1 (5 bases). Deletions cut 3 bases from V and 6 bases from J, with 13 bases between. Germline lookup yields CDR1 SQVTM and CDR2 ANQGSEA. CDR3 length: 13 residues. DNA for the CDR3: TGCAGCGTTGATTTGGGGCTGGGGGATACGCAGTATTTT. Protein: CSVDLGLGDTQYF.

CDR3 in DNA: TGTGCCAGCTCACCACGCGGGACACTTAACACCGGGGAGCTGTTTTTT. Protein product: CASSPRGTLNTGELFF. V is TRBV18 and J is TRBJ2-2, with D possibly being TRBD1 or TRBD2 (6 bases each). This CDR3 contains 16 residues. The V and J ends lost 1 base and 2 bases respectively, with 11 bases between them. From germline, CDR1 is KGHSH and CDR2 LQKENI.

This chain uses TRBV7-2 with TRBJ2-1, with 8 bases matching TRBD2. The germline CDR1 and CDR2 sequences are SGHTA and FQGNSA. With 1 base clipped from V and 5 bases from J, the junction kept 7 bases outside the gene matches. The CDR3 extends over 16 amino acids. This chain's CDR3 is CASSLDGRGANNEQFF. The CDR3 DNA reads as TGTGCCAGCAGCTTAGATGGGCGGGGGGCCAACAATGAGCAGTTCTTC.

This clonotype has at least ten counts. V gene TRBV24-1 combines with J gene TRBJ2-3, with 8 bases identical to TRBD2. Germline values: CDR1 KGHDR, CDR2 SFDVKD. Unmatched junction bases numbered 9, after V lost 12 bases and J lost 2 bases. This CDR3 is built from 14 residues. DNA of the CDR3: TGTGCCGCGCTGGGGCGGGAGGTCACAGATACGCAGTATTTT. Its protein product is CAALGREVTDTQYF.

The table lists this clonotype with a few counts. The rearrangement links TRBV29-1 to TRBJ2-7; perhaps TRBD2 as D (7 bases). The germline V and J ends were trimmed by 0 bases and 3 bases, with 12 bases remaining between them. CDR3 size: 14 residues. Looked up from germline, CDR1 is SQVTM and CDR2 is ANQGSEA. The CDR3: CSVEEAGEGYEQYF. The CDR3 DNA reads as TGCAGCGTTGAAGAGGCAGGGGAGGGCTACGAGCAGTACTTC.

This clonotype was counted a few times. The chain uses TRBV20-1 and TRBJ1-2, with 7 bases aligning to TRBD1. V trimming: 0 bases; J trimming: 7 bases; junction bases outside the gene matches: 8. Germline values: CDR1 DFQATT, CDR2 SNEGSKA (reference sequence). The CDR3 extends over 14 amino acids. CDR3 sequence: CSARDPRDSGGYTF. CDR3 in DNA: TGCAGTGCTAGAGATCCCCGGGACAGTGGTGGCTACACCTTC.

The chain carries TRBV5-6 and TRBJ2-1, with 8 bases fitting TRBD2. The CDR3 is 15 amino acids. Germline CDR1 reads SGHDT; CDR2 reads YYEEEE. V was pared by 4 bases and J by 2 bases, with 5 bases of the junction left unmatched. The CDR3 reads CASSHGLAPYNEQFF. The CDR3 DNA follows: TGTGCCAGCAGCCACGGACTAGCCCCCTACAATGAGCAGTTCTTC.

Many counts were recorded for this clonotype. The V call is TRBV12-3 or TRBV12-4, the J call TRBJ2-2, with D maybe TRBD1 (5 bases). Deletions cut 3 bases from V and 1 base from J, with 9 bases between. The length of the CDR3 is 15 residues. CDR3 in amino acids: CASSFPQENTGELFF. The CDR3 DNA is TGTGCCAGCAGTTTCCCACAGGAGAACACCGGGGAGCTGTTTTTT.

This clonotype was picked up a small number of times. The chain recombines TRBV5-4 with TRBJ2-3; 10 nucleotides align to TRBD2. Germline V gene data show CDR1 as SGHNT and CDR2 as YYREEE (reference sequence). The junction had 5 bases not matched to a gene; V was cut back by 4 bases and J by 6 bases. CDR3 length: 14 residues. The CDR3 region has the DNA TGTGCCAGCAGCCTCGGGACTAGCGTTGATACGCAGTATTTT. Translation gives CASSLGTSVDTQYF.

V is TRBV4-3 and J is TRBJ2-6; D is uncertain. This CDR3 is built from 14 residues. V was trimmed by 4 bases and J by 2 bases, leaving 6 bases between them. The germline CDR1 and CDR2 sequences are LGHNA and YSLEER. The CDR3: CASSRAAGANVLTF. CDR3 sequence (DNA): TGCGCCAGCAGCCGCGCTGCTGGGGCCAACGTCCTGACTTTC.

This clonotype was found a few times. The CDR3 sequence: CASSFQGARNSPLHF. In nucleotides, the CDR3 is TGTGCCAGCAGCTTCCAGGGGGCGAGGAATTCACCCCTCCACTTT. The J gene is TRBJ1-6, the V gene TRBV6-1; 8 bases are a match to TRBD1. This CDR3 spans 15 amino acids. The V gene end was trimmed by 6 bases and the J gene end by 7 bases; junction bases not matched to a gene: 8. The germline CDR1 and CDR2 sequences are MNHNS and SASEGT.

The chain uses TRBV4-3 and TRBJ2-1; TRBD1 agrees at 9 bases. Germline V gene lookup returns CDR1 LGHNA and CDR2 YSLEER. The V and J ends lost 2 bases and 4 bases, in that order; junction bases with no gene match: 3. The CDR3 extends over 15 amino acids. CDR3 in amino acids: CASSQTGTGYNEQFF. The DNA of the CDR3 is TGCGCCAGCAGCCAAACCGGGACAGGGTACAATGAGCAGTTCTTC.

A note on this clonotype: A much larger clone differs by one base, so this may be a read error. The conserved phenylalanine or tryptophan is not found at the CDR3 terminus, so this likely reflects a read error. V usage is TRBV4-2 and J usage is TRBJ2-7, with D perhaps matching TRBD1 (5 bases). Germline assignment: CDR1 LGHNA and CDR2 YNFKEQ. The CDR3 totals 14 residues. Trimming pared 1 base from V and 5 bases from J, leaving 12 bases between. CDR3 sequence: CASSQVRAHHEQYL. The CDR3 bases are TGTGCCAGCAGCCAAGTCAGGGCGCACCACGAGCAGTACCTC.

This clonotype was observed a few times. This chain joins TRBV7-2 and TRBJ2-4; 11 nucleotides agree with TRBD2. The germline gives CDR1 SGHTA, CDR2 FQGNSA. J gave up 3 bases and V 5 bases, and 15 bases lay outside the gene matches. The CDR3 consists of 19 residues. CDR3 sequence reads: CASSLPFSGGAMGKNIQYF. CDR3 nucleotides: TGTGCCAGCAGCCTTCCATTTAGCGGGGGGGCCATGGGCAAAAACATTCAGTACTTC. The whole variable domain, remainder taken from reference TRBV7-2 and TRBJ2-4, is GAGVSQSPSNKVTEKGKDVELRCDPISGHTALYWYRQSLGQGLEFLIYFQGNSAPDKSGLPSDRFSAERTGGSVSTLTIQRTQQEDSAVYLCASSLPFSGGAMGKNIQYFGAGTRLSVL.

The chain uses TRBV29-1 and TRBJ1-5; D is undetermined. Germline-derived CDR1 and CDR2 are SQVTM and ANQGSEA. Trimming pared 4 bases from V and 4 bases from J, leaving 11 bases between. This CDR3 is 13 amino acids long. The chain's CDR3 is CSVGWRPNQPQHF. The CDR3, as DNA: TGCAGCGTTGGGTGGCGGCCAAATCAGCCCCAGCATTTT.

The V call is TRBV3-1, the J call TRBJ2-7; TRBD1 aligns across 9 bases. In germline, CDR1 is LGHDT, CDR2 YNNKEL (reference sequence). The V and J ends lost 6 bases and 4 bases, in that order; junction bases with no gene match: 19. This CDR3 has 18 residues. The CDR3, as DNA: TGTGCCAGCAGAGGGCCCCTTGACGACAGGGGGTTCCTTTACGAGCAGTACTTC. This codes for CASRGPLDDRGFLYEQYF.

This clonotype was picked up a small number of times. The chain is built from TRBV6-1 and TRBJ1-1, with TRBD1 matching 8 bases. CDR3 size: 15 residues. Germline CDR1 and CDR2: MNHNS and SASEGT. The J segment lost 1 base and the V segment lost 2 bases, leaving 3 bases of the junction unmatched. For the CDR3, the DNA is TGTGCCAGCAGTGAACACGGGACAGGGAACACTGAAGCTTTCTTT. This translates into CASSEHGTGNTEAFF.

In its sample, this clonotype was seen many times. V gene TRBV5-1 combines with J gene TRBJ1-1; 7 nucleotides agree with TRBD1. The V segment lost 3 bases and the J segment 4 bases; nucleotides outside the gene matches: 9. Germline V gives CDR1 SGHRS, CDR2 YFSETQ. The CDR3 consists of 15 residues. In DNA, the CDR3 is TGCGCCAGCAGCTGGGAGACAGGGAGAGGCACTGAAGCTTTCTTT. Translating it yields CASSWETGRGTEAFF.

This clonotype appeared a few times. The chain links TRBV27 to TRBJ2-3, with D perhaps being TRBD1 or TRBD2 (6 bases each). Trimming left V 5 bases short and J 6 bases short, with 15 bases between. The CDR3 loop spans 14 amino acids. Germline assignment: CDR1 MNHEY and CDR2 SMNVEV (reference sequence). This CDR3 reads CASSPLGGADTQYF. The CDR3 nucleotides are TGTGCCAGCAGTCCTTTGGGGGGCGCCGATACGCAGTATTTT.

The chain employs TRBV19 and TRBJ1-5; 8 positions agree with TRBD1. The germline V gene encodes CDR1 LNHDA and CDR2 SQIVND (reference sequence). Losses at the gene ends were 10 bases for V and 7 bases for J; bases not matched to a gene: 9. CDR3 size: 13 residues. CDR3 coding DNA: TGTGCCACACAGGACAGGGCAGGGCAGCCCCAGCATTTT. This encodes CATQDRAGQPQHF. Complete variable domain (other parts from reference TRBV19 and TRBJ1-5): DGGITQSPKYLFRKEGQNVTLSCEQNLNHDAMYWYRQDPGQGLRLIYYSQIVNDFQKGDIAEGYSVSREKKESFPLTVTSAQKNPTAFYLCATQDRAGQPQHFGDGTRLSIL.

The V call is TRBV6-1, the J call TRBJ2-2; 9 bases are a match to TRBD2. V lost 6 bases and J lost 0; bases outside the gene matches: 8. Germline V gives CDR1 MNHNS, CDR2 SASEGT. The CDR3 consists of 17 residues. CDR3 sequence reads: CASSLSGGTANTGELFF. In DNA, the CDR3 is TGTGCCAGCAGCTTAAGCGGGGGGACTGCGAACACCGGGGAGCTGTTTTTT.

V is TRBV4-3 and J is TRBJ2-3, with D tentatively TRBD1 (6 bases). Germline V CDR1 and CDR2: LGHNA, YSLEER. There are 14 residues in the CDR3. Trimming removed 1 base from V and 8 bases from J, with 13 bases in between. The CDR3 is CASSQGAGVGTQYF. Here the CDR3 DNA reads TGCGCCAGCAGCCAAGGGGCAGGGGTAGGTACGCAGTATTTT.

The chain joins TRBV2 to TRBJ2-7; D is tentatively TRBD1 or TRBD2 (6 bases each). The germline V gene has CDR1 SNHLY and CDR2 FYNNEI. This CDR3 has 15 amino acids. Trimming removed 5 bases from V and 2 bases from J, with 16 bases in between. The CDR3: CASSTRGGQAYEQYF. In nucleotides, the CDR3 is TGTGCCAGCAGTACAAGAGGGGGGCAGGCCTACGAGCAGTACTTC.

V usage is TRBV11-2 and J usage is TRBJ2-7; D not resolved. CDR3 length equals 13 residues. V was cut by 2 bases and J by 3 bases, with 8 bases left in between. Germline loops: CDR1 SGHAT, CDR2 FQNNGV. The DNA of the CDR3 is TGTGCCAGCAGCTTAATTTCGGGCTACGAGCAGTACTTC. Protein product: CASSLISGYEQYF.